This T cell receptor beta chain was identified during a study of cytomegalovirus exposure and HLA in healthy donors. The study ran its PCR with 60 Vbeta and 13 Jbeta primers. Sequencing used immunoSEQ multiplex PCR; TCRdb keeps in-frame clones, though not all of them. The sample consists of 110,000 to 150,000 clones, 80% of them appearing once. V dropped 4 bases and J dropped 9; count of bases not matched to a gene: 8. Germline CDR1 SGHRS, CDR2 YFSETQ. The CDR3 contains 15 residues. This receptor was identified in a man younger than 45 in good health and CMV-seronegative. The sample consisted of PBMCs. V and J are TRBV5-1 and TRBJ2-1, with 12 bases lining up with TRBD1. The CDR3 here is CASSQGQGALAEQFF. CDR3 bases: TGCGCCAGCAGCCAGGGACAGGGGGCGCTTGCTGAGCAGTTCTTC.